This TCR beta chain was identified in a study of blood T cell repertoires in COVID-19. Overall study: The United States, Italy and Spain supplied acute and convalescent COVID-19 samples.

TCRdb's table, derived via immunoSEQ multiplex PCR, lists solely in-frame clones and lacks some. Seen here are 250,000 or so clones, 88% observed once, and the top ten hold about 5.9%. The CDR3 runs to 12 residues. CDR1 is SGDLS, CDR2 YYNGEE, per germline. The V end lost 4 bases, the J end lost 4 bases, and 8 bases lay between the germline ends. The J gene is TRBJ1-1, the V gene TRBV9; D possibly corresponds to TRBD1 (6 bases). This clonotype was obtained from a woman aged 25 to 39 with COVID-19, enrolled during active disease. The specimen sequenced was peripheral blood. As DNA, the CDR3 is TGTGCCAGCAGCATACAGGGCACTGAAGCTTTCTTT. It specifies CASSIQGTEAFF.